This is a list of T cell receptor beta chains from one sample in a study of T cells in Graves' hyperthyroidism and ophthalmopathy. TCRdb processed the multiplex PCR reads anew with MiXCR; each CDR3 protein has one entry. The table lists some 440,000 distinct CDR3 sequences, 15% to 19% of them singletons. Sequencing was carried out using blood. All receptors derive from a woman between 18 and 29 years old with Graves' hyperthyroidism. Each CDR3 is given with its conserved first and last residue. The order of the fields is D gene, V gene, J gene, clone size, CDR3 protein, CDR3 DNA. D genes are given only for firm matches. Size is stated for part of the rows, as once, few or many counts, or as a class when the clone is expanded.

d_gene: TRBD1; v_gene: TRBV10-3; j_gene: TRBJ1-3; abundance: many; CDR3aa: CAISGTGTGNTIYF; CDR3nt: TGCGCCATCAGTGGGACAGGGACTGGAAACACCATATATTTT
d_gene: .; v_gene: TRBV10-3; j_gene: TRBJ1-4; abundance: many; CDR3aa: CAIRPHGATNEKLFF; CDR3nt: TGTGCCATCAGGCCTCACGGGGCGACTAATGAAAAACTGTTTTTT
d_gene: TRBD1; v_gene: TRBV20-1; j_gene: TRBJ2-5; abundance: once; CDR3aa: CSARAGTVQETQYF; CDR3nt: TGCAGTGCTAGAGCCGGGACAGTACAAGAGACCCAGTACTTC
d_gene: .; v_gene: TRBV5-1; j_gene: TRBJ2-3; abundance: many; CDR3aa: CASSLAEVHAGSTQYF; CDR3nt: TGCGCCAGCAGCTTGGCCGAAGTTCACGCAGGGTCTACGCAGTATTTT
d_gene: .; v_gene: TRBV10-2; j_gene: TRBJ2-7; abundance: .; CDR3aa: CASSERGSLGEQYF; CDR3nt: TGCGCCAGCAGTGAGAGGGGGAGTCTGGGCGAGCAGTACTTC
d_gene: .; v_gene: TRBV10-3; j_gene: TRBJ2-1; abundance: .; CDR3aa: CAISELGGGGYNEQFF; CDR3nt: TGTGCCATCAGTGAGCTAGGGGGGGGGGGTTACAATGAGCAGTTCTTC
d_gene: TRBD1; v_gene: TRBV13; j_gene: TRBJ1-1; abundance: few; CDR3aa: CASGPGTGEPEAFF; CDR3nt: TGTGCCAGCGGCCCCGGGACAGGCGAACCTGAAGCTTTCTTT
d_gene: TRBD1; v_gene: TRBV24-1; j_gene: TRBJ2-5; abundance: many; CDR3aa: CATSGSLTGGKRETQYF; CDR3nt: TGTGCCACCAGTGGGTCCTTAACAGGGGGGAAACGAGAGACCCAGTACTTC
d_gene: .; v_gene: TRBV27; j_gene: TRBJ2-7; abundance: .; CDR3aa: CANSFGGDYEQYF; CDR3nt: TGTGCCAACAGTTTTGGGGGAGACTACGAGCAGTACTTC
d_gene: .; v_gene: TRBV20-1; j_gene: TRBJ1-4; abundance: many; CDR3aa: CSAQDFRANEKLFF; CDR3nt: TGCAGTGCCCAGGACTTTCGGGCTAATGAAAAACTGTTTTTT
d_gene: .; v_gene: TRBV7-3; j_gene: TRBJ2-5; abundance: many; CDR3aa: CASSLIGQAYPETQYF; CDR3nt: TGTGCCAGCAGCTTAATAGGGCAGGCTTATCCGGAGACCCAGTACTTC
d_gene: TRBD1; v_gene: TRBV12-3/TRBV12-4; j_gene: TRBJ2-3; abundance: many; CDR3aa: CASSPRPGQGVTDTQYF; CDR3nt: TGTGCCAGCAGTCCGCGCCCGGGACAGGGGGTCACAGATACGCAGTATTTT
d_gene: TRBD1; v_gene: TRBV28; j_gene: TRBJ2-7; abundance: many; CDR3aa: CASSGTGSYEQYF; CDR3nt: TGTGCCAGCTCCGGGACAGGGTCCTACGAGCAGTACTTC
d_gene: .; v_gene: TRBV29-1; j_gene: TRBJ2-7; abundance: .; CDR3aa: CSVGIFRGAFPYEQHF; CDR3nt: TGCAGCGTCGGGATTTTTAGAGGGGCCTTCCCCTACGAGCAGCACTTC
d_gene: .; v_gene: TRBV27; j_gene: TRBJ2-5; abundance: many; CDR3aa: CASSLWSGAETQYF; CDR3nt: TGTGCCAGCAGTTTATGGTCGGGTGCTGAGACCCAGTACTTC
d_gene: .; v_gene: TRBV5-4; j_gene: TRBJ1-1; abundance: .; CDR3aa: CASSFWGTEAFF; CDR3nt: TGTGCCAGCAGCTTCTGGGGAACTGAAGCTTTCTTT
d_gene: .; v_gene: TRBV3-1; j_gene: TRBJ1-3; abundance: .; CDR3aa: CASSQDPGRWDTIYF; CDR3nt: TGTGCCAGCAGCCAAGATCCAGGACGGTGGGACACCATATATTTT
d_gene: .; v_gene: TRBV30; j_gene: TRBJ2-5; abundance: many; CDR3aa: CAWSKAAGTETQYF; CDR3nt: TGTGCCTGGAGTAAGGCAGCGGGTACGGAGACCCAGTACTTC
d_gene: .; v_gene: TRBV2; j_gene: TRBJ2-3; abundance: many; CDR3aa: CASSEVSSGSTDTQYF; CDR3nt: TGTGCCAGCAGTGAAGTGAGTTCGGGTAGCACAGATACGCAGTATTTT
d_gene: .; v_gene: TRBV5-4; j_gene: TRBJ1-5; abundance: .; CDR3aa: CASSLGTDQPQHF; CDR3nt: TGTGCCAGCAGCTTGGGGACAGATCAGCCCCAGCATTTT
d_gene: .; v_gene: TRBV7-8; j_gene: TRBJ2-1; abundance: many; CDR3aa: CASVGETAFSYNEQFF; CDR3nt: TGTGCCAGCGTAGGGGAAACAGCTTTCTCCTACAATGAGCAGTTCTTC
d_gene: .; v_gene: TRBV10-3; j_gene: TRBJ2-2; abundance: .; CDR3aa: CAISVAGVTGELFF; CDR3nt: TGTGCCATCAGTGTGGCAGGGGTTACCGGGGAGCTGTTTTTT
d_gene: .; v_gene: TRBV6-1; j_gene: TRBJ1-1; abundance: many; CDR3aa: CASRTVNTEAFF; CDR3nt: TGTGCCAGCCGGACCGTGAACACTGAAGCTTTCTTT
d_gene: TRBD2; v_gene: TRBV28; j_gene: TRBJ2-3; abundance: many; CDR3aa: CATRRGGANPSTDTQYF; CDR3nt: TGTGCCACCCGTCGGGGGGGGGCCAATCCTAGCACAGATACGCAGTATTTT